The 15 T cell receptor beta chains reported below all come from one sample, sequenced in a study of shared clonotypes between healthy human individuals. Naive CD8 cells were CD45RO-negative, positively selected for CCR7, excluding terminally differentiated effector memory CD45RA+ cells. The repertoire was sequenced with immunoSEQ multiplex PCR; TCRdb's copy has only in-frame clones and lacks some. The top ten hold about 25% of the sample, which has about 870,000 clones, 92% seen once. Sequenced sample: naive CD8+ T cells sorted from blood. The origin of the receptors is a man younger than 40 in good health.

This clone appeared a single time. This rearrangement joins TRBV6-1 to TRBJ2-7; the D gene is possibly TRBD1 (5 bases). V was pared by 4 bases and J by 0 bases, with 16 bases between. Germline V gene lookup returns CDR1 MNHNS and CDR2 SASEGT. This CDR3 is 16 amino acids long. The CDR3 spells CASSGGSFPLSYEQYF. In DNA, the CDR3 is TGTGCCAGCAGTGGGGGCAGCTTTCCTCTCTCCTACGAGCAGTACTTC.

The chain combines TRBV2 with TRBJ2-7; D might be TRBD1 (6 bases). CDR1 is SNHLY, CDR2 FYNNEI, per germline. V shed 8 bases and J shed 5 bases, with 16 bases lying between them. This CDR3 has 13 residues. Here the CDR3 reads CASPGRGRNEQYF. The CDR3, as DNA: TGTGCCAGCCCGGGCAGGGGTCGGAACGAGCAGTACTTC.

The chain couples TRBV5-4 to TRBJ2-7; TRBD2 matches at 7 bases. V lost 4 bases to trimming and J lost 3 bases; unmatched junction nucleotides: 7. The CDR3 is made up of 14 amino acids. Germline loops: CDR1 SGHNT, CDR2 YYREEE (reference sequence). The CDR3: CASSPRGGSYEQYF. Here the CDR3 DNA reads TGTGCCAGCAGCCCAAGGGGAGGGAGCTACGAGCAGTACTTC.

V and J are TRBV7-9 and TRBJ2-1; D is undetermined. The length of the CDR3 is 13 residues. Trimming shortened V by 0 bases and J by 4 bases, and 4 bases separated the two germline ends. Germline CDR1 is SEHNR and CDR2 is FQNEAQ (reference sequence). CDR3 in amino acids: CASSLAVYNEQFF. The CDR3 region has the DNA TGTGCCAGCAGCTTAGCGGTATACAATGAGCAGTTCTTC.

The chain combines TRBV14 with TRBJ2-1, with 9 bases matching TRBD2. The germline V gene encodes CDR1 SGHDN and CDR2 FVKESK. V lost 4 bases and J lost 6; bases outside the gene matches: 7. This CDR3 comprises 15 residues. The CDR3 DNA reads as TGTGCCAGCAGCCCTATTGGGACTAGCTTCAATGAGCAGTTCTTC. Residues: CASSPIGTSFNEQFF.

The rearrangement links TRBV28 to TRBJ1-1; weak D call: TRBD1 (5 bases). CDR3 length: 15 amino acids. Germline lookup yields CDR1 MDHEN and CDR2 SYDVKM. V was cut by 6 bases and J by 0 bases, with 14 bases left in between. For the CDR3, the DNA is TGTGCCAGCAGCCCTACGGGACGGGTGAACACTGAAGCTTTCTTT. Protein product: CASSPTGRVNTEAFF.

The V and J genes are TRBV27 and TRBJ2-1; D gene uncertain. The CDR3 is made up of 13 amino acids. With 3 bases removed from V and 6 bases from J, the gap between germline ends came to 9 bases. The germline V gene has CDR1 MNHEY and CDR2 SMNVEV (reference sequence). The chain's CDR3 is CASSFTLSNEQFF. CDR3 bases: TGTGCCAGCAGTTTTACGCTCAGCAATGAGCAGTTCTTC.

This clone was counted between two and nine times. The genes are TRBV10-3 and TRBJ1-2; no definite D call. Between the trimmed V and J ends, which lost 0 bases and 7 bases, there was a span of 9 bases. This CDR3 spans 13 amino acids. Germline CDR1 ENHRY, CDR2 SYGVKD. The CDR3 DNA reads TGTGCCATCAGTGAGTCGTCAGGCTTTGGCTACACCTTC. Translated, it gives CAISESSGFGYTF.

The rearrangement uses TRBV7-2 and TRBJ2-1; TRBD1 agrees at 10 bases. The germline V gene encodes CDR1 SGHTA and CDR2 FQGNSA. This CDR3 has 16 residues. V trimming: 5 bases; J trimming: 5 bases; junction bases outside the gene matches: 9. CDR3 region: CASSASPGTGDNEQFF. The CDR3 bases are TGTGCCAGCAGCGCAAGCCCCGGGACAGGGGACAATGAGCAGTTCTTC.

The CDR3 here is CASSLGRGTGARNQPQHF. The DNA of the CDR3 is TGTGCCAGCAGCTTAGGTCGAGGGACAGGGGCACGCAATCAGCCCCAGCATTTT. This sequence joins TRBV11-2 and TRBJ1-5, with 10 positions matching TRBD1. CDR3 length: 18 residues. Losses at the gene ends were 1 base for V and 2 bases for J; bases not matched to a gene: 8. CDR1 and CDR2 from the germline V gene are SGHAT and FQNNGV.

V and J are TRBV2 and TRBJ2-7; D is possibly TRBD1 or TRBD2 (6 bases each). There are 16 residues in the CDR3. CDR1 and CDR2 from the germline V gene are SNHLY and FYNNEI. V dropped 6 bases and J dropped 1 base, with 19 bases sitting between them. CDR3 in DNA: TGTGCCAGCAGCGAGTGGTCCGGAGGGGGTTCCTACGAGCAGTACTTC. Translation: CASSEWSGGGSYEQYF.

The chain recombines TRBV14 with TRBJ2-7; TRBD1 is a possible D gene (5 bases). Trimming took off 3 bases at V and 2 bases at J, with 11 bases between the two ends. The CDR3 sequence is 14 residues long. CDR1 is SGHDN, CDR2 FVKESK, per germline. CDR3 nucleotides: TGTGCCAGCAGCCAGCTCACAGGTACCTACGAGCAGTACTTC. It is translated as CASSQLTGTYEQYF.

This chain uses TRBV28 with TRBJ2-5, with 12 bases that match TRBD2. J was trimmed by 5 bases and V by 5 bases; bases with no gene match: 15. Germline V gene lookup returns CDR1 MDHEN and CDR2 SYDVKM. The CDR3 runs to 18 residues. CDR3 in DNA: TGTGCCAGCAGTATCGACCTAGCGGGAGGGCCATTACGGGAGACCCAGTACTTC. This gives the protein CASSIDLAGGPLRETQYF.

V gene TRBV7-9 combines with J gene TRBJ2-1; tentatively, D is TRBD2 (5 bases). From germline, CDR1 is SEHNR and CDR2 FQNEAQ (reference sequence). The CDR3 totals 15 residues. Trimming stripped 0 bases from V and 3 bases from J, with 9 bases between. CDR3 in amino acids: CASSLAGEGYNEQFF. As DNA, the CDR3 is TGTGCCAGCAGCTTAGCGGGAGAAGGCTACAATGAGCAGTTCTTC.

The chain uses TRBV18 and TRBJ2-1; 11 positions agree with TRBD1. The CDR3 contains 16 residues. The junction had 9 bases not matched to a gene; V was cut back by 3 bases and J by 8 bases. Germline CDR1 is KGHSH and CDR2 is LQKENI. The CDR3: CASSPGPGQGGDEQFF. CDR3 nucleotide sequence: TGTGCCAGCTCACCTGGTCCGGGACAGGGGGGCGATGAGCAGTTCTTC. Supplemented by reference TRBV18 and TRBJ2-1, the full variable domain reads NAGVMQNPRHLVRRRGQEARLRCSPMKGHSHVYWYRQLPEEGLKFMVYLQKENIIDESGMPKERFSAEFPKEGPSILRIQQVVRGDSAAYFCASSPGPGQGGDEQFFGPGTRLTVL.